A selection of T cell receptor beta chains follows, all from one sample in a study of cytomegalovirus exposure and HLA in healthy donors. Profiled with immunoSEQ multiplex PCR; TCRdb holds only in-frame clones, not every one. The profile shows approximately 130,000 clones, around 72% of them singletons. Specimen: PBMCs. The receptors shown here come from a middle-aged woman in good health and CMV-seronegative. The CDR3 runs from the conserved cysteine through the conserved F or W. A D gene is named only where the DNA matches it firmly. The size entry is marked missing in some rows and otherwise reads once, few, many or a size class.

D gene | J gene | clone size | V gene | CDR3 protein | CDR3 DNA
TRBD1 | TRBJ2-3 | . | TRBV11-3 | CASSPGQVGADTQYF | TGTGCCAGCAGCCCAGGACAGGTCGGAGCAGATACGCAGTATTTT
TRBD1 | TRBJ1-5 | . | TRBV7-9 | CSSSILQGAKEQPQHF | TGTTCCAGCAGCATACTACAGGGGGCTAAGGAGCAGCCCCAGCATTTT
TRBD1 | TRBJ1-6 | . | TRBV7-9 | CASSLRDSYSPLHF | TGTGCCAGCAGCCTACGGGACAGTTATTCACCCCTCCACTTT
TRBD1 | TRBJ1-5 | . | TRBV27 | CASSFSDRGNQPQHF | TGTGCCAGCAGTTTCTCCGACAGGGGGAATCAGCCCCAGCATTTT
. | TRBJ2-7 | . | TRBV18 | CASSLGWADSQEQYF | TGTGCCAGCTCACTGGGCTGGGCAGATTCTCAGGAGCAGTACTTC
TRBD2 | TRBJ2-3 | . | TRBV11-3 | CASSLAGGHGDTQYF | TGTGCCAGCAGCTTAGCGGGGGGGCATGGAGATACGCAGTATTTT
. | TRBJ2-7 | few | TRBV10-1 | CASSEGHFTYEQYF | TGCGCCAGCAGTGAGGGACACTTCACCTACGAGCAGTACTTC
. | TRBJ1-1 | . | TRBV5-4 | CASSSGLPNTEAFF | TGTGCCAGCAGCTCTGGACTCCCGAACACTGAAGCTTTCTTT
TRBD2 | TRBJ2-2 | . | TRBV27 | CASPGPRGGVPNTGELFF | TGTGCCAGCCCGGGTCCGCGCGGGGGGGTTCCGAACACCGGGGAGCTGTTTTTT
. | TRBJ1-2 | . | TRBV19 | CASSPEGYGYTF | TGTGCCAGTAGCCCGGAGGGTTATGGCTACACCTTC
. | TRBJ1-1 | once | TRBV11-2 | CASSLDPGQTEAFF | TGTGCCAGCAGCTTAGATCCAGGGCAAACTGAAGCTTTCTTT
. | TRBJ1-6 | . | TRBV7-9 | CASSSRDAGETNSPLHF | TGTGCCAGCAGCTCAAGAGACGCTGGGGAGACAAATTCACCCCTCCACTTT
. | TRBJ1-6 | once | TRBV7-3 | CASSSDGTHSPLHF | TGTGCCAGCAGTTCCGACGGGACTCATTCACCCCTCCACTTT
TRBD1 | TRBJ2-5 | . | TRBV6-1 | CASSRDSYLETQYF | TGTGCCAGCAGTCGGGACAGCTACCTTGAGACCCAGTACTTC
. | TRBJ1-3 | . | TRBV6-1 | CASRGVRNTIYF | TGTGCCAGCCGCGGGGTCAGAAACACCATATATTTT
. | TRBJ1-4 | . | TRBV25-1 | CASSELGQLTNEKLFF | TGTGCCAGCAGTGAATTGGGGCAGCTGACTAATGAAAAACTGTTTTTT
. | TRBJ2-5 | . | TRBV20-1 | CSAGETAQYF | TGCAGTGCTGGCGAGACAGCCCAGTACTTC
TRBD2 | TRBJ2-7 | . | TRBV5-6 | CASSLEGGAGGAYEQYF | TGTGCCAGCAGCTTGGAGGGAGGAGCGGGGGGTGCCTACGAGCAGTACTTC
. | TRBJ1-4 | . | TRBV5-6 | CASSFFRGEKLFF | TGTGCCAGCAGCTTTTTTAGAGGCGAAAAACTGTTTTTT
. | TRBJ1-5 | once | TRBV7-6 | CASSLDTSNQPQHF | TGTGCCAGCAGCCTAGACACCAGCAATCAGCCCCAGCATTTT
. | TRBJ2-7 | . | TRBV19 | CASSIWGREQYF | TGTGCCAGTAGTATATGGGGCAGGGAGCAGTACTTC
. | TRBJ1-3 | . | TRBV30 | CAWSVSEVRVAGNTIYF | TGTGCCTGGAGTGTATCTGAAGTCAGGGTGGCTGGAAACACCATATATTTT